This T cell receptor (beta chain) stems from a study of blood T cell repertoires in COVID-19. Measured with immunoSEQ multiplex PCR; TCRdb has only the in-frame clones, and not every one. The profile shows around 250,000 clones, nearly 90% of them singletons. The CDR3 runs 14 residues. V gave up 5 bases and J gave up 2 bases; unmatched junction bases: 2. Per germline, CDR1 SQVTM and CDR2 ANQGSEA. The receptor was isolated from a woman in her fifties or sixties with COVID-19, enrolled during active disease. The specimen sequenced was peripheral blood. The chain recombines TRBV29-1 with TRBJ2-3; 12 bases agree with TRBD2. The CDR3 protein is CSVTSGGITDTQYF. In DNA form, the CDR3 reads TGCAGCGTTACTAGCGGGGGGATCACAGATACGCAGTATTTT.